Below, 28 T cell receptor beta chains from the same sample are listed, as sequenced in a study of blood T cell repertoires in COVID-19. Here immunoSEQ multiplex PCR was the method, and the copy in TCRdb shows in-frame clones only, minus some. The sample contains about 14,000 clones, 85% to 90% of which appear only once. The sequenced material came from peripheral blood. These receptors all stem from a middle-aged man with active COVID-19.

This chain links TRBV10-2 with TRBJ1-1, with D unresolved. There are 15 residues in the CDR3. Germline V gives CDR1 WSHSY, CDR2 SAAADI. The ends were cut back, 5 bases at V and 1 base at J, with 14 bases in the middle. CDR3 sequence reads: CASSRVMEPNTEAFF. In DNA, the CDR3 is TGCGCCAGCAGTCGGGTTATGGAGCCGAACACTGAAGCTTTCTTT.

This CDR3 reads CASSLAATGNRVGYTF. Written as DNA, the CDR3 is TGCGCCAGCAGCCTGGCTGCGACAGGGAATCGGGTGGGCTACACCTTC. V usage is TRBV5-1 and J usage is TRBJ1-2; 7 nucleotides align to TRBD1. From germline, CDR1 is SGHRS and CDR2 YFSETQ. CDR3 size: 16 residues. J was trimmed by 8 bases and V by 4 bases; bases with no gene match: 17.

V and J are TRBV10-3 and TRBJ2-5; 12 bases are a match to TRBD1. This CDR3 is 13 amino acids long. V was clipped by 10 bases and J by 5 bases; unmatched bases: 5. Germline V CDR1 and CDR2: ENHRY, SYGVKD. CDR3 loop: CATGTGGVETQYF. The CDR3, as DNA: TGTGCCACCGGGACAGGGGGCGTGGAGACCCAGTACTTC.

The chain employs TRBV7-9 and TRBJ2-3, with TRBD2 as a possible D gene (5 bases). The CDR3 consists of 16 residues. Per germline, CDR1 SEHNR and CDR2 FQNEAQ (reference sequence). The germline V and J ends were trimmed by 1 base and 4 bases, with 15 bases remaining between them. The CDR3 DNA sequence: TGTGCCAGCAGCTTAGAAGTGGGAGTCAGATCAGATACGCAGTATTTT. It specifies CASSLEVGVRSDTQYF.

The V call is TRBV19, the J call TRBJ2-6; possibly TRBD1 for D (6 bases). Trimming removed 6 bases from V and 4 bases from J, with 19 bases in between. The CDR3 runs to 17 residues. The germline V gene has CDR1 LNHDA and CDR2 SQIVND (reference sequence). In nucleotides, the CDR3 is TGTGCCAGTAGACTCAGACAGGCGAGTAACGGGGCCAACGTCCTGACTTTC. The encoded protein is CASRLRQASNGANVLTF.

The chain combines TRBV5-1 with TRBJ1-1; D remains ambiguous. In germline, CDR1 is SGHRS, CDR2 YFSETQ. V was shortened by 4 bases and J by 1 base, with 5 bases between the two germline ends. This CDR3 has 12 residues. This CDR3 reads CASSLSNTEAFF. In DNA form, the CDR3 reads TGCGCCAGCAGCCTCTCGAACACTGAAGCTTTCTTT.

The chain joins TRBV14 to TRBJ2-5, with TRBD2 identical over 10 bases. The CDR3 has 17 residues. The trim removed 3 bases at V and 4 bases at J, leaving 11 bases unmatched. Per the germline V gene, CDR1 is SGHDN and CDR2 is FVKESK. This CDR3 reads CASSHRRGVAGGETQYF. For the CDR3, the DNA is TGTGCCAGCAGCCACAGAAGAGGGGTAGCGGGGGGAGAGACCCAGTACTTC.

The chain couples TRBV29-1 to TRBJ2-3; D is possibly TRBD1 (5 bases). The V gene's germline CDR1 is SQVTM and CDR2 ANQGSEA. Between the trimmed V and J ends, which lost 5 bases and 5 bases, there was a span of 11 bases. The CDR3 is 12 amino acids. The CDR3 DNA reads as TGCAGCGTTCGACAGTTAGGAGATACGCAGTATTTT. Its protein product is CSVRQLGDTQYF.

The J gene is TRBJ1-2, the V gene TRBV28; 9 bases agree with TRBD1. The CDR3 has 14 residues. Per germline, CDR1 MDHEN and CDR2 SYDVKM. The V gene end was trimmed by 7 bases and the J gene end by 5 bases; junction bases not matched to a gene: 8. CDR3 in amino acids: CASTLQGAGYGYTF. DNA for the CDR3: TGTGCCAGCACCTTACAGGGGGCTGGTTATGGCTACACCTTC.

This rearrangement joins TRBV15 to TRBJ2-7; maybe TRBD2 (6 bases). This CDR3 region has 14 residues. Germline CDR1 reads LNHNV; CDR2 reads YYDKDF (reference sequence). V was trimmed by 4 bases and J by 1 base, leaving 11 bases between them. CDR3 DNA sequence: TGTGCCACCAGCATTGAGGGGAGGTCCTACGAGCAGTACTTC. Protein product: CATSIEGRSYEQYF.

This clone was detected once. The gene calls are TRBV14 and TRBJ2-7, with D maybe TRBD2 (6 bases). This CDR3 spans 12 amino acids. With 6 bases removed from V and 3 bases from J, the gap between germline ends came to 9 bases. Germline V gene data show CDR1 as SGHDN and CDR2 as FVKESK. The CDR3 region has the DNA TGTGCCAGCAGGCAGGAGGGCTACGAGCAGTACTTC. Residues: CASRQEGYEQYF.

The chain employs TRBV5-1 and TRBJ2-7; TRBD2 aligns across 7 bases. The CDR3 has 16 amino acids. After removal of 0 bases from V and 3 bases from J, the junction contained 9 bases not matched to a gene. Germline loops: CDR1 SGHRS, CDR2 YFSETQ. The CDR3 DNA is TGCGCCAGCAGCTTGGCAAGTGCGGGAGCTGACTACGAGCAGTACTTC. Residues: CASSLASAGADYEQYF.

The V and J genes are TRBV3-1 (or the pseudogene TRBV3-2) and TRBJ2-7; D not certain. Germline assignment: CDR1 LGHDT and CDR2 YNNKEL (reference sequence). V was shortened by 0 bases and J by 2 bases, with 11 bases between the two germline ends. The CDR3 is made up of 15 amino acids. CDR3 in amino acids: CASSQDWAAPYEQYF. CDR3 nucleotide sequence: TGTGCCAGCAGCCAAGACTGGGCCGCTCCCTACGAGCAGTACTTC.

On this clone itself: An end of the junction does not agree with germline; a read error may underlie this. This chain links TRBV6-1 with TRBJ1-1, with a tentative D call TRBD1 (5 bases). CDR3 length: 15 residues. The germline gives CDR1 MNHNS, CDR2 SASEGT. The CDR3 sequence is CASSQAMGLGTEAFF. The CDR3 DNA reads TGTGCCAGCAGTCAAGCGATGGGGCTGGGCACTGAAGCTTTCTTT.

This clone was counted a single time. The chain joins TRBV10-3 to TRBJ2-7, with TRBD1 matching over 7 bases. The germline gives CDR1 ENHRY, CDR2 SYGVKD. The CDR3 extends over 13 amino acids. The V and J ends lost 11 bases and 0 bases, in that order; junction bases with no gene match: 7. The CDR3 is CAHRRDSSYEQYF. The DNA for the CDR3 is TGTGCCCATCGCCGGGACAGCTCCTACGAGCAGTACTTC.

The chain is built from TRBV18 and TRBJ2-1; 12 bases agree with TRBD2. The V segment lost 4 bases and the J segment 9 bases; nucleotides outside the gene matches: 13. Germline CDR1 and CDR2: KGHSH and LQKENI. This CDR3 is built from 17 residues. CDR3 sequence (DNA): TGTGCCAGCTCACAGCCGACTAGCGGGAGAGGGTGGGGTGAGCAGTTCTTC. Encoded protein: CASSQPTSGRGWGEQFF.

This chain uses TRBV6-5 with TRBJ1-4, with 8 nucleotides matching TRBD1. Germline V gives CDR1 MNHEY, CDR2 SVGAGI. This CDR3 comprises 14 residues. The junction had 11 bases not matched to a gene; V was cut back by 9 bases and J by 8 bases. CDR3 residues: CASRTQGAPEKLFF. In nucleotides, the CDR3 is TGTGCCAGTAGAACCCAGGGGGCGCCCGAAAAACTGTTTTTT.

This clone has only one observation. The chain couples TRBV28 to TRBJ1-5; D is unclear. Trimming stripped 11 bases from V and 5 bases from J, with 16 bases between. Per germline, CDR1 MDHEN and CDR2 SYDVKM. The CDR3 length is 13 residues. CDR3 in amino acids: CAATGRVDQPQHF. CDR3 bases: TGTGCCGCCACCGGGAGGGTTGATCAGCCCCAGCATTTT.

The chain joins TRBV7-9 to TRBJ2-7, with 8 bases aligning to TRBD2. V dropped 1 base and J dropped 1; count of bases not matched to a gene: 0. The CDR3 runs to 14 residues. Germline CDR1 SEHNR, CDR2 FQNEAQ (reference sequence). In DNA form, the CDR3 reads TGTGCCAGCAGCTTAGGCGGGGGGTCCTACGAGCAGTACTTC. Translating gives CASSLGGGSYEQYF.

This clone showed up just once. CDR3 DNA sequence: TGTGCCACCAGCAGAGATCGGATCAGGGTTAATGAAAAACTGTTTTTT. Amino acid sequence: CATSRDRIRVNEKLFF. V usage is TRBV15 and J usage is TRBJ1-4; D possibly corresponds to TRBD1 (5 bases). The CDR3 runs to 16 residues. CDR1 and CDR2 (germline): LNHNV, YYDKDF (reference sequence). Trimming shortened V by 0 bases and J by 4 bases, and 12 bases separated the two germline ends. The entire variable domain, with the rest obtained from reference TRBV15 and TRBJ1-4, is as follows: DAMVIQNPRYQVTQFGKPVTLSCSQTLNHNVMYWYQQKSSQAPKLLFHYYDKDFNNEADTPDNFQSRRPNTSFCFLDIRSPGLGDTAMYLCATSRDRIRVNEKLFFGSGTQLSVL.

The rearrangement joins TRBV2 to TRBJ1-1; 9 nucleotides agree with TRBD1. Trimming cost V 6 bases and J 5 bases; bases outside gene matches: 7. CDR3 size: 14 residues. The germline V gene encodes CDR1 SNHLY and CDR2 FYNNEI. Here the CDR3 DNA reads TGTGCCAGCAGGACCGGGACAGGGCGTACTGAAGCTTTCTTT. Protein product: CASRTGTGRTEAFF.

The chain's CDR3 is CASSVGWEDSGELFF. The CDR3 DNA is TGTGCCAGCAGCGTAGGGTGGGAGGACTCCGGGGAGCTGTTTTTT. The chain uses TRBV9 and TRBJ2-2, with D possibly TRBD2 on 6 matching bases. The ends were cut back, 0 bases at V and 6 bases at J, with 12 bases in the middle. From germline, CDR1 is SGDLS and CDR2 YYNGEE. The CDR3 is 15 amino acids.

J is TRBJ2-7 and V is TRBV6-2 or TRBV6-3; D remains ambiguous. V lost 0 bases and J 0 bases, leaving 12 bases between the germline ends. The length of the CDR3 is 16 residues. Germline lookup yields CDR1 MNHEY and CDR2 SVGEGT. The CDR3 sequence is CASSYSPQAYSYEQYF. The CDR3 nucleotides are TGTGCCAGCAGTTACTCTCCCCAGGCGTACTCCTACGAGCAGTACTTC.

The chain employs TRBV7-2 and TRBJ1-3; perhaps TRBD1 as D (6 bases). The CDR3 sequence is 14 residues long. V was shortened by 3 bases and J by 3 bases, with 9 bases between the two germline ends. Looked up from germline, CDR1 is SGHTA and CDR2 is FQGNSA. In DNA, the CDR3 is TGTGCCAGCAGCTTGCAGGGGTATGGAAACACCATATATTTT. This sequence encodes CASSLQGYGNTIYF.

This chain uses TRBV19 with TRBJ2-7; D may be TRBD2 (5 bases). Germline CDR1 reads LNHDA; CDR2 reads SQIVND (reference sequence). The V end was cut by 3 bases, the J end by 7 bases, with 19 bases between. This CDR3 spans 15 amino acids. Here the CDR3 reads CASSITGNYYEEQYF. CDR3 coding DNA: TGTGCCAGTAGTATTACGGGGAACTACTACGAGGAGCAGTACTTC.

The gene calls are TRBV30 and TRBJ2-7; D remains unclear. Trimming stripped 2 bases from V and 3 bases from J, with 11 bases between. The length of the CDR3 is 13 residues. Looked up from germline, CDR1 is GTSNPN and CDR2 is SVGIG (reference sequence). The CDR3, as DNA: TGTGCCTGGAGTCGAGGTTCCCTCTACGAGCAGTACTTC. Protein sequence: CAWSRGSLYEQYF.

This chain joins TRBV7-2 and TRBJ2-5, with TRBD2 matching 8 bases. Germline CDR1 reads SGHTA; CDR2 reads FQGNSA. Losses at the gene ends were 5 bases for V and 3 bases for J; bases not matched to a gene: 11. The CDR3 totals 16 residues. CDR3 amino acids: CASSPIGSSGKETQYF. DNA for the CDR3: TGTGCCAGCAGCCCCATAGGGAGTAGCGGGAAAGAGACCCAGTACTTC. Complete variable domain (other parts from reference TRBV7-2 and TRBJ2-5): GAGVSQSPSNKVTEKGKDVELRCDPISGHTALYWYRQSLGQGLEFLIYFQGNSAPDKSGLPSDRFSAERTGGSVSTLTIQRTQQEDSAVYLCASSPIGSSGKETQYFGPGTRLLVL.

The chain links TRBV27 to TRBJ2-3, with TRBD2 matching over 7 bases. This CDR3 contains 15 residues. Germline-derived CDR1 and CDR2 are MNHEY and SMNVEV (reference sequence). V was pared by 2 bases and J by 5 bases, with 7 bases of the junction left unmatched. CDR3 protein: CASSLKGLRVDTQYF. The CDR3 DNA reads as TGTGCCAGCAGTTTAAAGGGACTACGCGTAGATACGCAGTATTTT.